These 27 T cell receptor beta chains were sequenced from one sample in a study of PD-1 blockade in classical Hodgkin lymphoma. Brentuximab vedotin exposure varied, and every patient relapsed after autologous stem cell transplantation. Profiling relied on immunoSEQ multiplex PCR, and the TCRdb table lists in-frame clones only, not all of them. The table has about 36,000 clones, 69% seen once. The material was peripheral blood mononuclear cells (PBMCs), obtained before the second cycle of nivolumab. The source of these receptors is a human donor with classical Hodgkin lymphoma.

The CDR3 nucleotides read TGTGCCAGCAGTCAACCGGGACTAACCTACGAGCAGTACTTC. It encodes CASSQPGLTYEQYF. This chain connects TRBV28 to TRBJ2-7; TRBD2 aligns across 7 bases. Per germline, CDR1 MDHEN and CDR2 SYDVKM. The CDR3 sequence is 14 residues long. Unmatched junction bases numbered 6, after V lost 5 bases and J lost 2 bases.

The chain employs TRBV10-3 and TRBJ1-1; TRBD1 aligns across 7 bases. In germline, CDR1 is ENHRY, CDR2 SYGVKD. V was clipped by 6 bases and J by 1 base; unmatched bases: 11. This CDR3 has 16 residues. The CDR3 DNA is TGTGCCATCAGCGACACTAATAGGGGGCCGAACACTGAAGCTTTCTTT. Residues: CAISDTNRGPNTEAFF.

The CDR3 reads CASSKGQGGQETQYF. CDR3 bases: TGTGCCAGCAGCAAGGGACAGGGGGGCCAAGAGACCCAGTACTTC. This chain joins TRBV7-9 and TRBJ2-5; 11 bases are a match to TRBD1. Germline V lookup: CDR1 SEHNR, CDR2 FQNEAQ (reference sequence). The CDR3 spans 15 residues. V shed 5 bases, J shed 1 base, and the junction held 3 bases outside the gene matches.

The chain couples TRBV5-4 to TRBJ1-2; D not certain. The germline gives CDR1 SGHNT, CDR2 YYREEE (reference sequence). Trimming stripped 0 bases from V and 2 bases from J, with 5 bases between. The CDR3 has 13 residues. The CDR3 sequence is CASSLGVNYGYTF. In DNA form, the CDR3 reads TGTGCCAGCAGCTTGGGGGTGAACTATGGCTACACCTTC. Variable domain in full (rest from reference TRBV5-4 and TRBJ1-2): ETGVTQSPTHLIKTRGQQVTLRCSSQSGHNTVSWYQQALGQGPQFIFQYYREEENGRGNFPPRFSGLQFPNYSSELNVNALELDDSALYLCASSLGVNYGYTFGSGTRLTVV.

In its sample, this clone was seen a few times. The CDR3 region has the DNA TGTGCCAGCAGCTCCCCAGGCGGGTACACCATATATTTT. It is translated as CASSSPGGYTIYF. The genes are TRBV5-6 and TRBJ1-3; D is uncertain. Deletions cut 3 bases from V and 8 bases from J, with 12 bases between. Germline V gene data show CDR1 as SGHDT and CDR2 as YYEEEE. There are 13 residues in the CDR3.

This clone occurred a few times. This chain links TRBV19 with TRBJ2-7; TRBD2 aligns across 7 bases. Germline CDR1 reads LNHDA; CDR2 reads SQIVND (reference sequence). V lost 1 base and J lost 2; bases outside the gene matches: 8. This CDR3 contains 16 residues. The CDR3 nucleotides read TGTGCCAGTAGTATAGGCCCTAGCGGAGTCACCTACGAGCAGTACTTC. As protein: CASSIGPSGVTYEQYF.

J is TRBJ1-5 and V is TRBV6-1; D remains unclear. V lost 6 bases, J lost 11 bases, and 11 bases lay in between. CDR1 is MNHNS and CDR2 is SASEGT in the germline V gene. The CDR3 covers 11 residues. The CDR3 DNA sequence: TGTGCCAGCAGGAGAGCTGGGGCCCAGCATTTT. It specifies CASRRAGAQHF.

The rearrangement links TRBV4-2 to TRBJ1-2; possible D gene TRBD1, 5 bases. V lost 1 base and J lost 6, with 15 bases in between. Germline CDR1 is LGHNA and CDR2 is YNFKEQ. The CDR3 consists of 15 residues. The CDR3 is CASSQGGGRVHGYTF. The CDR3 DNA reads as TGTGCCAGCAGCCAAGGGGGAGGCAGGGTGCATGGCTACACCTTC.

The chain recombines TRBV11-2 with TRBJ2-7; D is unclear. V shed 3 bases and J shed 2 bases, with 5 bases lying between them. Germline CDR1 reads SGHAT; CDR2 reads FQNNGV. The CDR3 length is 12 residues. The CDR3 DNA follows: TGTGCCAGCAGCTTGATTACCTACGAGCAGTACTTC. Residues: CASSLITYEQYF.

This sequence joins TRBV6-5 and TRBJ2-6; D not resolved. This CDR3 contains 16 residues. Germline V CDR1 and CDR2: MNHEY, SVGAGI. The V gene lost 2 bases and the J gene lost 3 bases, with 11 bases spanning the gap. CDR3 region: CASSYRLTRGANVLTF. As DNA, the CDR3 is TGTGCCAGCAGTTACCGACTCACTCGTGGGGCCAACGTCCTGACTTTC.

The CDR3 spells CASSQCVAGGGVDTQYF. In nucleotides, the CDR3 is TGCGCCAGCAGTCAATGTGTAGCGGGAGGTGGAGTAGATACGCAGTATTTT. This chain connects TRBV23-1 to TRBJ2-3; 10 positions agree with TRBD2. TRBV23-1 counts as an open reading frame of uncertain function. V gave up 1 base and J gave up 5 bases; unmatched junction bases: 9. The CDR3 is made up of 17 amino acids.

The V and J genes are TRBV5-1 and TRBJ2-7; 9 bases fit TRBD1. Germline values: CDR1 SGHRS, CDR2 YFSETQ. The CDR3 length is 14 residues. Unmatched junction bases numbered 9, after V lost 5 bases and J lost 6 bases. CDR3 loop: CASSPTGGSSEQYF. The CDR3, as DNA: TGCGCCAGCAGTCCTACAGGGGGCAGTTCCGAGCAGTACTTC.

The chain joins TRBV5-6 to TRBJ2-2; D is unclear. V gave up 0 bases and J gave up 5 bases, with 14 bases separating them. The germline CDR1 and CDR2 sequences are SGHDT and YYEEEE. This CDR3 has 16 residues. CDR3 protein: CASSLVGRVGTGELFF. For the CDR3, the DNA is TGTGCCAGCAGCTTGGTCGGTCGGGTTGGGACCGGGGAGCTGTTTTTT.

This CDR3 reads CASSSGLAGTNNEQFF. The CDR3 DNA is TGTGCCAGCTCATCGGGACTAGCGGGGACCAACAATGAGCAGTTCTTC. The V and J genes are TRBV18 and TRBJ2-1; 13 bases line up with TRBD2. Germline lookup yields CDR1 KGHSH and CDR2 LQKENI. The CDR3 loop spans 16 amino acids. With 5 bases clipped from V and 5 bases from J, the junction kept 6 bases outside the gene matches.

The V call is TRBV9, the J call TRBJ2-3; 13 bases align to TRBD2. Germline V CDR1 and CDR2: SGDLS, YYNGEE. V was clipped by 0 bases and J by 2 bases; unmatched bases: 9. The CDR3 sequence is 19 residues long. CDR3 region: CASSVGLAGGVTLTDTQYF. In nucleotides, the CDR3 is TGTGCCAGCAGCGTAGGACTAGCGGGGGGCGTGACTCTCACAGATACGCAGTATTTT.

V is TRBV2 and J is TRBJ2-2; the match to TRBD1 covers 9 bases. This CDR3 comprises 15 residues. The germline CDR1 and CDR2 sequences are SNHLY and FYNNEI. V trimming: 6 bases; J trimming: 4 bases; junction bases outside the gene matches: 6. CDR3 DNA: TGTGCCAGCAGCGGGGACAGGGTGAGCACCGGGGAGCTGTTTTTT. It yields the protein CASSGDRVSTGELFF.

The chain links TRBV5-1 to TRBJ2-3; TRBD2 matches 8 bases. This CDR3 spans 15 amino acids. Germline loops: CDR1 SGHRS, CDR2 YFSETQ. J lost 2 bases, V lost 2 bases, and 4 bases had no gene match. The CDR3 sequence is CASSFSGTYTDTQYF. The CDR3 nucleotides read TGCGCCAGCAGCTTTAGCGGGACGTACACAGATACGCAGTATTTT.

J is TRBJ1-2 and V is TRBV6-1; TRBD1 aligns across 9 bases. Germline CDR1 MNHNS, CDR2 SASEGT. Trimming at V came to 3 bases and at J to 1 base, leaving 3 bases not matched to a gene. The CDR3 loop spans 15 amino acids. The CDR3 here is CASSDPGQGNYGYTF. The CDR3 coding sequence is TGTGCCAGCAGTGATCCGGGACAGGGTAACTATGGCTACACCTTC.

The V gene is TRBV5-6, the J gene TRBJ1-2; D is undetermined. CDR1 and CDR2 (germline): SGHDT, YYEEEE. The CDR3 is made up of 13 amino acids. The germline V and J ends were trimmed by 2 bases and 8 bases, with 13 bases remaining between them. CDR3 sequence (DNA): TGTGCCAGCAGCTTTCAGTCTCCGGAGGGCTACACCTTC. Its protein product is CASSFQSPEGYTF.

This clone is termed medium-sized. Here the CDR3 reads CASSLDRTYEQYF. In nucleotides, the CDR3 is TGTGCCAGCAGCTTAGACAGAACATACGAGCAGTACTTC. The chain recombines TRBV7-9 with TRBJ2-7; D unclear. This CDR3 region has 13 residues. V lost 1 base, J lost 4 bases, and 8 bases lay in between. The germline CDR1 and CDR2 sequences are SEHNR and FQNEAQ (reference sequence).

The rearrangement links TRBV18 to TRBJ1-2; D possibly corresponds to TRBD1 (6 bases). Germline-derived CDR1 and CDR2 are KGHSH and LQKENI. CDR3 size: 11 residues. Between the trimmed V and J ends, which lost 6 bases and 5 bases, there was a span of 7 bases. The chain's CDR3 is CASSQGYGYTF. The DNA for the CDR3 is TGTGCCAGCTCGCAGGGGTATGGCTACACCTTC.

V gene TRBV13 combines with J gene TRBJ2-1, with 9 nucleotides matching TRBD1. The germline gives CDR1 PRHDT, CDR2 FYEKMQ (reference sequence). The CDR3 is 18 amino acids. Trimming cost V 5 bases and J 9 bases; bases outside gene matches: 20. The CDR3 DNA reads as TGTGCCAGCAGCCCAAGTGGAACAGGGGGCCCGAGGGCGAGTGAGCAGTTCTTC. Its translation: CASSPSGTGGPRASEQFF.

This clone was found a few times. CDR3 amino acids: CAGQETIYNEQFF. The CDR3 DNA reads TGTGCCGGGCAGGAGACTATCTACAATGAGCAGTTCTTC. The J gene is TRBJ2-1, the V gene TRBV6-5; a possible D gene is TRBD2 (5 bases). The CDR3 consists of 13 residues. Germline-derived CDR1 and CDR2 are MNHEY and SVGAGI. V gave up 11 bases and J gave up 3 bases, with 14 bases separating them.

This chain links TRBV23-1 with TRBJ2-3, with TRBD1 matching over 7 bases. TRBV23-1 is filed as an ORF, its function uncertain. J gave up 0 bases and V 0 bases, and 6 bases lay outside the gene matches. This CDR3 is 17 amino acids long. CDR3 amino acids: CASSQSGTAPSTDTQYF. The DNA of the CDR3 is TGCGCCAGCAGTCAATCAGGGACAGCGCCTAGCACAGATACGCAGTATTTT.

Concerning this clone: This CDR3 is also generated by other DNA sequences in the sample. The rearrangement links TRBV6-5 to TRBJ1-1; TRBD1 is a possible D gene (5 bases). This CDR3 has 14 amino acids. Germline V gene sequence: CDR1 MNHEY, CDR2 SVGAGI. Trimming stripped 0 bases from V and 5 bases from J, with 10 bases between. Here the CDR3 reads CASSYSGGRTEAFF. The CDR3 bases are TGTGCCAGCAGTTACTCGGGGGGAAGGACTGAAGCTTTCTTT.

The chain employs TRBV5-1 and TRBJ1-4; D is undetermined. V was trimmed by 4 bases and J by 0 bases, leaving 10 bases between them. This CDR3 spans 15 amino acids. CDR1 is SGHRS, CDR2 YFSETQ, per germline. The CDR3: CASSVNSATNEKLFF. Here the CDR3 DNA reads TGCGCCAGCAGCGTAAATAGTGCAACTAATGAAAAACTGTTTTTT.

This clone showed up just a few times. The chain employs TRBV9 and TRBJ1-2; 9 bases match TRBD1. From germline, CDR1 is SGDLS and CDR2 YYNGEE. The CDR3 consists of 14 residues. The trim removed 4 bases at V and 1 base at J, leaving 2 bases unmatched. This CDR3 reads CASSSGQGNYGYTF. DNA of the CDR3: TGTGCCAGCAGCTCGGGACAGGGTAACTATGGCTACACCTTC.